The present entry profiles one T cell receptor beta chain with its context. Reverse transcribing all isolated RNA meant expressed TCRB transcripts were sequenced. Clones were sequenced by immunoSEQ multiplex PCR, and TCRdb holds only the in-frame ones, with some missing. Among around 99,000 clones listed, almost 40% were seen once. This CDR3 is 11 amino acids long. Deletions cut 2 bases from V and 6 bases from J, with 3 bases between. Germline V lookup: CDR1 KGHSH, CDR2 LQKENI. This specimen comes from a study of beta chain features in type 1 diabetes. The receptor was isolated from a woman between 18 and 29 years old in good health. Sequencing was performed on stem cell memory CD4+ T cells from blood. This chain joins TRBV18 and TRBJ2-3; D is undetermined. The DNA of the CDR3 is TGTGCCAGCTCACCAGCGGATACGCAGTATTTT. Residues: CASSPADTQYF.